A selection of T cell receptor beta chains follows, all from one sample in a study of blood T cell repertoires in COVID-19. Some clones are missing from TCRdb's copy, which holds only in-frame ones; the method was immunoSEQ multiplex PCR. The repertoire holds 310,000 or so clones, approximately 85% seen once, with 1.6% in the top ten. The material sequenced was peripheral blood. These receptors were obtained from a woman aged 45 to 65 with acute or convalescent COVID-19. CDR3s include the opening cysteine and the closing phenylalanine or tryptophan. D genes are given only for firm matches. Clone size, where shown, is once, few, many, or a class for clones that have expanded.

NA	TRBV6-2/TRBV6-3	TRBJ2-3	NA	14	TGTGCCAGCAGTTACACTGGCAGGGAAGATACGCAGTATTTT	CASSYTGREDTQYF
NA	TRBV28	TRBJ2-2	NA	13	TGTGCCAGCAGCGGACAGCTCACCGGGGAGCTGTTTTTT	CASSGQLTGELFF
NA	TRBV4-3	TRBJ1-2	TRBD1	17	TGCGCCAGCAGCCGCACGGGGGCAGGGGGAAACATCTATGGCTACACCTTC	CASSRTGAGGNIYGYTF
NA	TRBV6-6	TRBJ2-7	TRBD1	15	TGTGCCAGCAGTTCCCACGGGACAGGGAGCTACGAGCAGTACTTC	CASSSHGTGSYEQYF
NA	TRBV10-3	TRBJ1-3	TRBD1	17	TGTGCCATCAGTAGAACAGGGGGGGAAGGCTCTGGAAACACCATATATTTT	CAISRTGGEGSGNTIYF
NA	TRBV28	TRBJ2-1	TRBD1	14	TGTGCCAGCAGTTGGGGGACAGGGATGAATGAGCAGTTCTTC	CASSWGTGMNEQFF
few	TRBV27	TRBJ1-1	TRBD1	13	TGTGCCAGCACCGCCGGGACAGGGGGGAAAGCTTTCTTT	CASTAGTGGKAFF
few	TRBV2	TRBJ1-4	TRBD1	16	TGTGCCAGCAGTGAAGGCCTGCGGGACAGTGAGGATGCTGGTTATTTT	CASSEGLRDSEDAGYF
NA	TRBV7-8	TRBJ2-2	NA	16	TGTGCCAGCATGAAAGCGGTCAGAGCGAACACCGGGGAGCTGTTTTTT	CASMKAVRANTGELFF
NA	TRBV7-2	TRBJ2-3	TRBD2	13	TGTGCCAGCAGCTTACTAGCGGCAGATACGCAGTATTTT	CASSLLAADTQYF
NA	TRBV7-2	TRBJ2-5	TRBD2	19	TGTGCCAGCAGCTCCCGAAGACGGACTAGCGGGAGTATCGGGGAGACCCAGTACTTC	CASSSRRRTSGSIGETQYF
many	TRBV25-1	TRBJ1-6	NA	14	TGTGCCAGCAGTTATACTGGGGGGGATTCACCCCTCCACTTT	CASSYTGGDSPLHF
NA	TRBV28	TRBJ1-5	NA	16	TGTGCCAGCAGTCCCCATCTAAGGGGCCTTCGTCAGCCCCAGCATTTT	CASSPHLRGLRQPQHF
NA	TRBV21-1	TRBJ2-3	NA	15	TGTGCCAGCAGCAAAGGGGCTGGGCGGGGGGATACGCAGTATTTT	CASSKGAGRGDTQYF
NA	TRBV19	TRBJ1-2	TRBD1	16	TGTGCCAGTAGTACAGCCCCGACAGGGTATTACTATGGCTACACCTTC	CASSTAPTGYYYGYTF
NA	TRBV5-1	TRBJ1-1	NA	14	TGCGCCAGCAGCTTGGTGGCAGGGGACACTGAAGCTTTCTTT	CASSLVAGDTEAFF
NA	TRBV6-5	TRBJ2-7	NA	14	TGTGCCAGCAGTTATGGTGGCATTTCCTACGAGCAGTACTTC	CASSYGGISYEQYF
NA	TRBV18	TRBJ2-3	NA	16	TGTGCCAGCTCACCGGTCGGACATTCTAAGTTAGATACGCAGTATTTT	CASSPVGHSKLDTQYF
once	TRBV6-5	TRBJ1-4	TRBD1	14	TGTGCCAGCAGGTTAGGGACAGAGAATGAAAAACTGTTTTTT	CASRLGTENEKLFF
NA	TRBV7-3	TRBJ2-1	TRBD2	16	TGTGCCAGCAGCTCGGTAGCGGGGTCCTCCTACAATGAGCAGTTCTTC	CASSSVAGSSYNEQFF
once	TRBV5-4	TRBJ1-2	NA	17	TGTGCCAGCAGCTCGGGGGGCCGCGGGGAGGGACTGTCTGGCTACACCTTC	CASSSGGRGEGLSGYTF
NA	TRBV20-1	TRBJ1-1	TRBD1	15	TGCAGTGCTAGTAGGGGGCCCTTAATGAACACTGAAGCTTTCTTT	CSASRGPLMNTEAFF
NA	TRBV5-1	TRBJ2-1	NA	15	TGCGCCAGCAGCCTGACCGGGACATCGTACAATGAGCAGTTCTTC	CASSLTGTSYNEQFF
NA	TRBV6-5	TRBJ1-2	TRBD1	16	TGTGCCAGCAGTTACACAGGGGGCAGGGGTAACTATGGCTACACCTTC	CASSYTGGRGNYGYTF
NA	TRBV5-4	TRBJ2-3	NA	12	TGTGCCAGCAGCTTACACACAGATACGCAGTATTTT	CASSLHTDTQYF
once	TRBV5-8	TRBJ1-1	NA	13	TGTGCCAGCAGCTTAGCCGCGTACACTGAAGCTTTCTTT	CASSLAAYTEAFF
NA	TRBV7-9	TRBJ2-3	NA	16	TGTGCCAGCAGCCCTCCCCTTGCCCTACTTGCGGATACGCAGTATTTT	CASSPPLALLADTQYF
NA	TRBV19	TRBJ2-1	TRBD1	14	TGTGCCAGTAGTGACAGGGACCACTACAATGAGCAGTTCTTC	CASSDRDHYNEQFF
NA	TRBV5-1	TRBJ2-1	TRBD1	14	TGCGCCAGCAGCTCGGGACAGGGTTACAATGAGCAGTTCTTC	CASSSGQGYNEQFF
NA	TRBV24-1	TRBJ1-2	NA	13	TGTGCCACCAGGGCCACCCTTTCAGATGGCTACACCTTC	CATRATLSDGYTF
once	TRBV6-6	TRBJ2-7	TRBD1	13	TGTGCCAGCAGTTATACCGGGACAGCAGAGCAGTACTTC	CASSYTGTAEQYF
NA	TRBV4-1	TRBJ2-3	TRBD2	17	TGCGCCAGCAGCCAAGAATGGACTAGCGGGAGCCCAGATACGCAGTATTTT	CASSQEWTSGSPDTQYF
NA	TRBV2	TRBJ1-4	NA	15	TGTGCCAGCAATGAACAGGGTGCAACTAATGAAAAACTGTTTTTT	CASNEQGATNEKLFF
NA	TRBV6-2/TRBV6-3	TRBJ1-5	NA	15	TGTGCCAGCAGCCACTTAATAGGGGGCAATCAGCCCCAGCATTTT	CASSHLIGGNQPQHF
NA	TRBV6-5	TRBJ1-6	TRBD1	15	TGTGCCAGCAGTTACTCGCGGACAGGGTTTCCACCCCTCCACTTT	CASSYSRTGFPPLHF
NA	TRBV29-1	TRBJ1-2	NA	18	TGCAGCGTTGACGTAGGTGGCGGGGGCAGACCTTTTGGGGATGGCTACACCTTC	CSVDVGGGGRPFGDGYTF
NA	TRBV6-5	TRBJ2-7	NA	13	TGTGCCAGCAGGCCGGGAGCCTCCTACGAGCAGTACTTC	CASRPGASYEQYF
NA	TRBV29-1	TRBJ1-5	NA	13	TGCAGCGTTGGAGGGGGTAGCAATCAGCCCCAGCATTTT	CSVGGGSNQPQHF
NA	TRBV5-1	TRBJ2-2	TRBD2	17	TGCGCCAGCATCCCCTCGGAGCGGGGGATTACGACCGGGGAGCTGTTTTTT	CASIPSERGITTGELFF
NA	TRBV12-3/TRBV12-4	TRBJ2-2	NA	13	TGTGCCAGCGGGATAACAGGGATCGGGGAGCTGTTTTTT	CASGITGIGELFF
NA	TRBV19	TRBJ1-1	NA	17	TGTGCCAGTAGTTATGGATTCCACGGAGGAATGAACACTGAAGCTTTCTTT	CASSYGFHGGMNTEAFF
NA	TRBV18	TRBJ2-3	TRBD2	15	TGTGCCAGCTCCCCAGGACTAGCGGGAACAGATACGCAGTATTTT	CASSPGLAGTDTQYF
once	TRBV4-1	TRBJ1-1	NA	17	TGCGCCAGCAGCCAGGGGGACTCGAGGGTATTCAACACTGAAGCTTTCTTT	CASSQGDSRVFNTEAFF
NA	TRBV14	TRBJ2-1	TRBD2	15	TGTGCCAGCAGCCCCTGGACTAGCGGGCACAATGAGCAGTTCTTC	CASSPWTSGHNEQFF
NA	TRBV4-1	TRBJ2-1	NA	16	TGCGCCAGCAGCCAGGAGACAGGCCCCTCCTACAATGAGCAGTTCTTC	CASSQETGPSYNEQFF
NA	TRBV28	TRBJ2-7	NA	14	TGTGCCAGCAGAGGGCCCGGGGCGGGATACGAGCAGTACTTC	CASRGPGAGYEQYF
once	TRBV28	TRBJ1-2	NA	13	TGTGCCAGCAGTTATCCGGGATTCTATGGCTACACCTTC	CASSYPGFYGYTF
few	TRBV6-1	TRBJ1-2	NA	15	TGTGCCAGCAGTGAAGCGTACACGCGGAACTATGGCTACACCTTC	CASSEAYTRNYGYTF